This T cell receptor beta chain was sequenced for a study of Ad26.COV2.S vaccination and SARS-CoV-2 variants. Study information: Intramuscular Ad26.COV2.S doses were given once or twice, 56 days apart.

Repertoires were generated with immunoSEQ multiplex PCR, while TCRdb's copy carries only in-frame clones and drops some. This table has more than 300,000 clones, approximately 86% appearing once. Documented treatment: some 19 received Ad26.COV2.S at low or high dose, single or two shots; several received placebo; per-sample allocation not given. All samples were drawn on day 63, counting from the first vaccine or placebo injection. An Ad26 vector expressing Wuhan-strain SARS-CoV-2 spike served as the vaccine. On this clone itself: Its antigen is undetermined.

Germline CDR1 reads LNHDA; CDR2 reads SQIVND (reference sequence). The CDR3 is 14 residues long. V was pared by 6 bases and J by 1 base, with 3 bases of the junction left unmatched. Study-level results: Substantial response breadth was reportedly seen for spike-specific CD8+ and CD4+ T cells after vaccination.

The V and J genes are TRBV19 and TRBJ2-1; 7 bases align to TRBD2. This clonotype was obtained from a person between 18 and 65 years old who received the Ad26.COV2.S COVID-19 vaccine or a placebo. The sample was peripheral blood, taken in a trial of Ad26.COV2.S vaccine versus placebo. DNA of the CDR3: TGTGCCAGTAGGCGCGGGGGATCCTACAATGAGCAGTTCTTC. As protein: CASRRGGSYNEQFF.